The 8 T cell receptor beta chains reported below all come from one sample, sequenced in a study of T cell therapy after organ transplantation. The antigens of these receptors remain unknown. Libraries were prepared by immunoSEQ multiplex PCR; TCRdb keeps only in-frame clonotypes and omits some of them. The top ten hold approximately 3.4% of the sample, which has around 50,000 clones, less than 95% seen once. The material sequenced was CD8+ T cells from blood, taken before autologous CMV-specific T cell therapy. All receptors come from a human patient who had received a solid organ transplant and had CMV disease.

The gene calls are TRBV7-4 and TRBJ2-7; maybe TRBD2 (6 bases). The CDR3 contains 17 residues. CDR1 is SGHVT and CDR2 is SQSDAQ in the germline V gene. V lost 5 bases and J lost 4, with 24 bases in between. The CDR3 is CASSPGEDNGLVYEQYF. For the CDR3, the DNA is TGTGCCAGCAGCCCGGGGGAGGACAATGGGCTAGTGTACGAGCAGTACTTC.

This chain connects TRBV15 to TRBJ1-3; D uncertain. This CDR3 is built from 13 residues. V was pared by 0 bases and J by 8 bases, with 8 bases between. CDR1 is LNHNV, CDR2 YYDKDF, per germline (reference sequence). CDR3 nucleotide sequence: TGTGCCACCAGCAGAGAGAGGCGGGACACCATATATTTT. As protein: CATSRERRDTIYF.

The gene calls are TRBV6-5 and TRBJ2-1; D is ambiguous. The CDR3 spans 11 residues. The V end lost 4 bases, the J end lost 4 bases, and 2 bases lay between the germline ends. From germline, CDR1 is MNHEY and CDR2 SVGAGI. CDR3 loop: CASSWYNEQFF. The CDR3 nucleotides are TGTGCCAGCAGTTGGTACAATGAGCAGTTCTTC.

This chain connects TRBV4-2 to TRBJ1-6; tentatively, D is TRBD1 (6 bases). CDR3 length: 15 residues. V was clipped by 4 bases and J by 10 bases, with 17 bases between them. Germline V gives CDR1 LGHNA, CDR2 YNFKEQ. CDR3 loop: CASSLRGGRDSPLHF. CDR3 in DNA: TGTGCCAGCAGCCTCCGAGGGGGACGGGACTCACCCCTCCACTTT.

This chain joins TRBV30 and TRBJ1-5, with D tentatively TRBD1 (5 bases). In germline, CDR1 is GTSNPN, CDR2 SVGIG (reference sequence). The germline V and J ends were trimmed by 4 bases and 5 bases, with 12 bases remaining between them. The CDR3 spans 13 residues. This chain's CDR3 is CAWNIQGHQPQHF. CDR3 sequence (DNA): TGTGCCTGGAATATCCAGGGACATCAGCCCCAGCATTTT.

This chain links TRBV2 with TRBJ1-4; D is unresolved. This CDR3 comprises 11 residues. Germline V gene sequence: CDR1 SNHLY, CDR2 FYNNEI. The V gene lost 10 bases and the J gene lost 7 bases, with 10 bases spanning the gap. The CDR3 spells CAIRMGEKLFF. CDR3 nucleotides: TGTGCCATTAGGATGGGTGAAAAACTGTTTTTT.

The chain links TRBV19 to TRBJ2-7, with 7 bases identical to TRBD2. This CDR3 region has 14 residues. Germline assignment: CDR1 LNHDA and CDR2 SQIVND (reference sequence). V lost 3 bases and J lost 2; bases outside the gene matches: 4. The CDR3 region has the DNA TGTGCCAGTAGTATCTCCGGACTAGCCTACGAGCAGTACTTC. Protein sequence: CASSISGLAYEQYF.

This rearrangement joins TRBV6-4 to TRBJ1-2, with D unresolved. Trimming removed 3 bases at V and 4 bases at J, with 12 bases between. Germline V lookup: CDR1 MRHNA, CDR2 SNTAGT. CDR3 length equals 14 residues. The CDR3 is CASSETPEGYGYTF. The CDR3 bases are TGTGCCAGCAGTGAAACACCGGAGGGCTATGGCTACACCTTC.